This paragraph reports one T cell receptor beta chain. Its antigen remains unidentified. This CDR3 is 11 amino acids long. Deletions cut 2 bases from V and 6 bases from J, with 6 bases between. Germline CDR1 reads SGHDT; CDR2 reads YYEEEE. The entry originates in a study of CD8 T cells in ankylosing spondylitis. Study-wide results and limits: One TCR beta motif, made up of 7 or 8 highly homologous variants, appeared characteristic of ankylosing spondylitis blood. Enrichment of disease-linked clones was reportedly significant in matched ankylosing spondylitis synovial fluid.

TCRdb recomputed calls from the 5' RACE reads with MiXCR, one row per CDR3 protein. Here the sample spans over 200,000 distinct CDR3 sequences, about a sixth being singletons. Sequencing was done on a sample of blood, either unsorted or a sorted T cell fraction (not recorded which). The TCR originated in a male donor with ankylosing spondylitis. This rearrangement joins TRBV5-6 to TRBJ2-7; D is uncertain. The DNA of the CDR3 is TGTGCCAGCAGCTTCCTAGTCGAGCAGTACTTC. Amino acids: CASSFLVEQYF.